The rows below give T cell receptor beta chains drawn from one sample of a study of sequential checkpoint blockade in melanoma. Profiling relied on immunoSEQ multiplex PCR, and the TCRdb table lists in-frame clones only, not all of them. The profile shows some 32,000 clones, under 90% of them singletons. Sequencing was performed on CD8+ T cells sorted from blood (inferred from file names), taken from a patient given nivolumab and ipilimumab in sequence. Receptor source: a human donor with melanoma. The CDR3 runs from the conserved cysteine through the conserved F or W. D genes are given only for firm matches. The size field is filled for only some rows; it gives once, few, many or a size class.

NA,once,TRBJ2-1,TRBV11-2,CASSLYRGGDEQFF,TGTGCCAGCAGCCTCTACAGGGGGGGGGATGAGCAGTTCTTC
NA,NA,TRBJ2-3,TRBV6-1,CASSESSDTQYF,TGTGCCAGCAGTGAATCTTCAGATACGCAGTATTTT
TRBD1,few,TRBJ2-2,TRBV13,CASSPRDRGPGELFF,TGTGCCAGCAGCCCCCGGGACAGGGGGCCCGGGGAGCTGTTTTTT
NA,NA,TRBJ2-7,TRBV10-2,CASIPVSRENEQYF,TGCGCCAGCATACCGGTTAGCAGGGAAAACGAGCAGTACTTC
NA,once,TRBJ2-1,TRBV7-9,CASSVKVGLNNEQFF,TGTGCCAGCAGCGTTAAAGTGGGACTGAACAATGAGCAGTTCTTC
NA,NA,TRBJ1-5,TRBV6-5,CASSPGLGNQPQHF,TGTGCCAGCAGCCCGGGTTTAGGCAATCAGCCCCAGCATTTT
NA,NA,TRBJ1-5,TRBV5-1,CASSPGVSNQPQHF,TGCGCCAGCAGCCCCGGGGTGAGCAATCAGCCCCAGCATTTT
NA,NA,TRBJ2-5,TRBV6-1,CASSEEGPETQYF,TGTGCCAGCAGTGAGGAGGGGCCGGAGACCCAGTACTTC
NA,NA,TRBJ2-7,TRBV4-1,CASSQGVSRYGQYF,TGCGCCAGCAGCCAAGGTGTTAGCCGCTACGGGCAGTACTTC
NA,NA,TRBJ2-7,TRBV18,CASSPRSGLTYEQYF,TGTGCCAGCTCACCACGCAGCGGATTGACCTACGAGCAGTACTTC
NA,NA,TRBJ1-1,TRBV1,CTSSQLKGGQDTEAFF,TGCACCAGCAGCCAGCTGAAAGGGGGCCAAGACACTGAAGCTTTCTTT
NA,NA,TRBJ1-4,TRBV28,CASSVGQLNEKLFF,TGTGCCAGCAGCGTGGGACAACTTAATGAAAAACTGTTTTTT
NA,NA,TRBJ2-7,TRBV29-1,CSVEGPPSYEQYF,TGCAGCGTTGAAGGCCCGCCTAGCTACGAGCAGTACTTC
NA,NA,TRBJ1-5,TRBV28,CASTPGRYNQPQHF,TGTGCCAGCACCCCAGGCAGATACAATCAGCCCCAGCATTTT
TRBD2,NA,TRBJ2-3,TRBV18,CASSLPWREGSTDTQYF,TGTGCCAGCTCACTCCCATGGCGGGAGGGAAGCACAGATACGCAGTATTTT
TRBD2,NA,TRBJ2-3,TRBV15,CATSRVTSDPLTDTQYF,TGTGCCACCAGCAGGGTAACTAGCGATCCCCTCACAGATACGCAGTATTTT
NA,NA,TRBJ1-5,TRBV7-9,CASSFPQENQPQHF,TGTGCCAGCAGCTTCCCTCAGGAAAATCAGCCCCAGCATTTT
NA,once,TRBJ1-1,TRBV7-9,CASSLARGRAENTEAFF,TGTGCCAGCAGCTTAGCACGGGGGAGGGCCGAGAACACTGAAGCTTTCTTT
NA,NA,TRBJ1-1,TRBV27,CASSSGFFTEAFF,TGTGCCAGCAGCTCAGGGTTCTTCACTGAAGCTTTCTTT
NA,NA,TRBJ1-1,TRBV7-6,CASSSFQGMNTEAFF,TGTGCCAGCAGCAGTTTCCAGGGCATGAACACTGAAGCTTTCTTT
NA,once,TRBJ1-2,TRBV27,CASSLASESYGYTF,TGTGCCAGCAGTTTGGCCAGCGAGTCCTATGGCTACACCTTC
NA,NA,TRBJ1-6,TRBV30,CAWASKRTYNSPLHF,TGTGCCTGGGCCAGCAAGCGGACTTATAATTCACCCCTCCACTTT
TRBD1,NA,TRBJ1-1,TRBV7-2,CASSHRQGWGWTEAFF,TGTGCCAGCAGCCATCGACAGGGGTGGGGGTGGACTGAAGCTTTCTTT
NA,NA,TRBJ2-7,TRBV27,CASSLYQGPATEQYF,TGTGCCAGCAGTTTATATCAGGGGCCAGCGACAGAGCAGTACTTC
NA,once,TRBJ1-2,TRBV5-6,CASSLQGWNYGYTF,TGTGCCAGCAGCTTGCAGGGGTGGAACTATGGCTACACCTTC